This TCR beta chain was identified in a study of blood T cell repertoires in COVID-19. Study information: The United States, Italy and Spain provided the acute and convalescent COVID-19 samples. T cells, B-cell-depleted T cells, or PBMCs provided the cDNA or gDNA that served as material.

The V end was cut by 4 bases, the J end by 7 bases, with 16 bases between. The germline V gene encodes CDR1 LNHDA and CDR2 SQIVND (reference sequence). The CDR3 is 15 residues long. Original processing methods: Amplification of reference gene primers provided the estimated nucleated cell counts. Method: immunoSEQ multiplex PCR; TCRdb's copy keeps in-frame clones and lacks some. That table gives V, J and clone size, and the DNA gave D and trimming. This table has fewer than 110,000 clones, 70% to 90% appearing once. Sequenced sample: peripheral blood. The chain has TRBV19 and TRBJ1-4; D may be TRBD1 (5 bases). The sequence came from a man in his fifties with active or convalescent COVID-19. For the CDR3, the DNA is TGTGCCAGTAGTACCCAGGGTGGAGTAGGTGAAAAACTGTTTTTT. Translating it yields CASSTQGGVGEKLFF. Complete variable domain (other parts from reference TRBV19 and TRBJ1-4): DGGITQSPKYLFRKEGQNVTLSCEQNLNHDAMYWYRQDPGQGLRLIYYSQIVNDFQKGDIAEGYSVSREKKESFPLTVTSAQKNPTAFYLCASSTQGGVGEKLFFGSGTQLSVL.